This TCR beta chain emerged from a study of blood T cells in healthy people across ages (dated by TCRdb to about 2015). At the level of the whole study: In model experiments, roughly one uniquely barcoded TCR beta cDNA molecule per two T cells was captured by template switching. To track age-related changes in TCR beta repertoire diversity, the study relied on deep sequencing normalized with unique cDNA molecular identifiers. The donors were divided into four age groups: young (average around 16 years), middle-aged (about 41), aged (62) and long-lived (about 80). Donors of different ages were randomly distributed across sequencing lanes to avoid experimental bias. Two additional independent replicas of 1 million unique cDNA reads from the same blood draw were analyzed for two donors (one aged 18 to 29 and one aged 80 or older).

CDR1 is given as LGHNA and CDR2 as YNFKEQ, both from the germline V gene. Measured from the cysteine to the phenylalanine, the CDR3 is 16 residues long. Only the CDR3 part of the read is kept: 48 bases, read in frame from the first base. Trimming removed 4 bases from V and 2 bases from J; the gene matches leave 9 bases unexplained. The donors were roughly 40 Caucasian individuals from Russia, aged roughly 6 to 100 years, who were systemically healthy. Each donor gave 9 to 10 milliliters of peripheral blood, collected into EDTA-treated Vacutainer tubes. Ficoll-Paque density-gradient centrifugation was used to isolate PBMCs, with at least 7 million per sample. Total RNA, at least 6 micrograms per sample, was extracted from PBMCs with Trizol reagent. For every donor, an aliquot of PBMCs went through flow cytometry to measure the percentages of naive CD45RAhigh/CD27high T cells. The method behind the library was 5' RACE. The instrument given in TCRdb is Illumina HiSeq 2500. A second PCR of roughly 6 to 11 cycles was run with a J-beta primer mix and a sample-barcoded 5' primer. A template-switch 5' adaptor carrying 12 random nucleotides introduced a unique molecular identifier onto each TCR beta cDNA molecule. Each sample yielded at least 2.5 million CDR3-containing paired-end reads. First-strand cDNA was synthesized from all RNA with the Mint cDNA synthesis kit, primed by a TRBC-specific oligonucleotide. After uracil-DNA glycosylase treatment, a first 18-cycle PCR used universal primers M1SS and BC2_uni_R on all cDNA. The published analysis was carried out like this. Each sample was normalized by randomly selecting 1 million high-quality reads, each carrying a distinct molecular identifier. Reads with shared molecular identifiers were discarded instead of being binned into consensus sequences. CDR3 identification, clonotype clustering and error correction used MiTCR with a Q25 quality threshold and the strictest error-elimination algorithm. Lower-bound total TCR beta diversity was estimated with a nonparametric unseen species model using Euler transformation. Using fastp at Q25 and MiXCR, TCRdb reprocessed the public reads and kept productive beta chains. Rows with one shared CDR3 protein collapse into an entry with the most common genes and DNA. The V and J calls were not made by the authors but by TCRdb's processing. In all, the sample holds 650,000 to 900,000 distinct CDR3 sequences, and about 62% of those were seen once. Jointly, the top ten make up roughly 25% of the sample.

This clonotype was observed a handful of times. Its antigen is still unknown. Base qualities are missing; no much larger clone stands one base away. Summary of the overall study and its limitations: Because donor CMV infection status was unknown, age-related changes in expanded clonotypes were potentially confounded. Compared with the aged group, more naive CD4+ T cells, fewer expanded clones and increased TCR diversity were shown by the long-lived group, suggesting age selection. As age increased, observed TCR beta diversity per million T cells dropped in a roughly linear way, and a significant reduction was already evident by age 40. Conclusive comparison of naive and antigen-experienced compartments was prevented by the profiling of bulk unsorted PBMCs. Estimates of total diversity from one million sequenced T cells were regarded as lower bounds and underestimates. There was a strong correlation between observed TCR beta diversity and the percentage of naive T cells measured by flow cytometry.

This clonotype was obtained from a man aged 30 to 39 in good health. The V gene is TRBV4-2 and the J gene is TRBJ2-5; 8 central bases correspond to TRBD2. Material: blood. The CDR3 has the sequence CASSPHGRGEQETQYF. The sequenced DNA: TGTGCCAGCAGCCCGCACGGGCGGGGGGAACAAGAGACCCAGTACTTC.